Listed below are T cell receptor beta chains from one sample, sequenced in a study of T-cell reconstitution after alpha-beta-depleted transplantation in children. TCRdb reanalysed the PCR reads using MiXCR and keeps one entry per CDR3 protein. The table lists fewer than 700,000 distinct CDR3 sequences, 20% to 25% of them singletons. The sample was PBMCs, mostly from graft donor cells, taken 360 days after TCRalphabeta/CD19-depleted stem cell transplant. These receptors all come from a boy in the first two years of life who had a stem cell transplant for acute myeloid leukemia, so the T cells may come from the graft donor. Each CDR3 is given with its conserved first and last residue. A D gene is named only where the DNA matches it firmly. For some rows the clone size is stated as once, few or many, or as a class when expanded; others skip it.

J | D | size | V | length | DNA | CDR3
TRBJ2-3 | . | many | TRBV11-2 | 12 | TGTGCCAGCAGCTTTGGGCCAAGGGCCTTGGATTTT | CASSFGPRALDF
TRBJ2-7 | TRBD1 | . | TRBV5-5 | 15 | TGTGCCAGCAGCTCCGGGACAGCGAACATGGGCGAGCAGTACTTC | CASSSGTANMGEQYF
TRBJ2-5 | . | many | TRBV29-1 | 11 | TGCAGCGTTGAGACTTCGGAGACCCAGTACTTC | CSVETSETQYF
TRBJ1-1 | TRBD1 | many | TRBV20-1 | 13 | TGCAGTGCCCCAGGGGGCTTGAACACTGAAGCTTTCTTT | CSAPGGLNTEAFF
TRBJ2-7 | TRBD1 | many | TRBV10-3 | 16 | TGTGCCATCGGAACCGGATTTAGGACAGGCCCCTACGAGCAGTACTTC | CAIGTGFRTGPYEQYF
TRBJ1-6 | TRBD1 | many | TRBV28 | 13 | TGTGCCAGCGGGGGACAGGGATATTCACCCCTCCACTTT | CASGGQGYSPLHF
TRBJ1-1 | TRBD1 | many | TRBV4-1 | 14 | TGCGCCAGCAGCCACCCGGACAGGCGGACTGAAGCTTTCTTT | CASSHPDRRTEAFF
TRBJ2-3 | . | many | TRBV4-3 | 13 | TGCGCCAGCAGCCAGCAGCCCACAGATACGCAGTATTTT | CASSQQPTDTQYF
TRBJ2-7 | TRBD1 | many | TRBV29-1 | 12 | TGCAGCGTTATGGACAGGGTTTACGAGCAGTACTTC | CSVMDRVYEQYF
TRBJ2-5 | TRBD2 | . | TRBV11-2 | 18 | TGTGCCAGCAGCTTAGGAACTAGCGGGGGGCCTGAAGAGGAGACCCAGTACTTC | CASSLGTSGGPEEETQYF
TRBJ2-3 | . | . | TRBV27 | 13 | TGTGCCAGCAGTCCCAGGGTTTGGGATACGCAGTATTTT | CASSPRVWDTQYF